The present T cell receptor beta chain was sequenced within a study of cytomegalovirus exposure and HLA in healthy donors. Study as a whole: A later analysis reported the same platform for the 90 to 150 validation repertoires and the 666 first-cohort repertoires.

Some clones are missing from TCRdb's copy, which holds only in-frame ones; the method was immunoSEQ multiplex PCR. Of about 82,000 clones in the sample, 85% to 95% were seen once. The germline CDR1 and CDR2 sequences are SGHDT and YYEEEE. There are 15 residues in the CDR3. Trimming at V came to 0 bases and at J to 6 bases, leaving 4 bases not matched to a gene. This rearrangement joins TRBV5-6 to TRBJ2-1; 9 nucleotides agree with TRBD1. Source material: PBMCs. This sequence originates from a woman aged 18-29 years in good health and CMV-seronegative. The CDR3 reads CASSLALTGGNEQFF. CDR3 nucleotides: TGTGCCAGCAGCTTGGCCCTGACAGGGGGCAATGAGCAGTTCTTC.